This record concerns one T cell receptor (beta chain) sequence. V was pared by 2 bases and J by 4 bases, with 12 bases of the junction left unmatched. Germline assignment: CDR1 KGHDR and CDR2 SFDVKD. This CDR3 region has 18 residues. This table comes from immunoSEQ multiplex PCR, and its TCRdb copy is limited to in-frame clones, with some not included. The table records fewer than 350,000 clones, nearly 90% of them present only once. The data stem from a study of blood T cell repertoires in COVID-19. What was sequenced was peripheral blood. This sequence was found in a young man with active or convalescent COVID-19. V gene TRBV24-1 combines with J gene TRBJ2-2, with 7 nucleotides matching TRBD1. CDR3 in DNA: TGTGCCACCAGTGATTCTGCCAACCCAGGGGGATCCACCGGGGAGCTGTTTTTT. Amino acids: CATSDSANPGGSTGELFF.